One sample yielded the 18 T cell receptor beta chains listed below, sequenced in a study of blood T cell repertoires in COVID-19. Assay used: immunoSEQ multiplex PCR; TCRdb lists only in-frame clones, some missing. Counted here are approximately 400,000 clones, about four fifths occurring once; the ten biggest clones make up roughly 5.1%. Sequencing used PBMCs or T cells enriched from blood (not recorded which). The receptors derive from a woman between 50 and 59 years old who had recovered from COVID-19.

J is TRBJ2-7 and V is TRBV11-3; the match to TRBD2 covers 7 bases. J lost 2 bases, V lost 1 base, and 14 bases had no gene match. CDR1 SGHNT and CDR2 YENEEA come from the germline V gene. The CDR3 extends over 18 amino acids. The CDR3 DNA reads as TGTGCCAGCAGCTTAGTAGGTCTTGCTAGCGGATCTACCTACGAGCAGTACTTC. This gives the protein CASSLVGLASGSTYEQYF.

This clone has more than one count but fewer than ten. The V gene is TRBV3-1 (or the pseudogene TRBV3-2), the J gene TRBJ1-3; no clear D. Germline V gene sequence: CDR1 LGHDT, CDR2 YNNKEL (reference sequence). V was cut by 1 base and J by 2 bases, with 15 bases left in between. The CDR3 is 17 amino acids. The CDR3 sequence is CASSQASGSAAGNTIYF. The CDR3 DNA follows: TGTGCCAGCAGCCAAGCTTCGGGCTCAGCGGCTGGAAACACCATATATTTT.

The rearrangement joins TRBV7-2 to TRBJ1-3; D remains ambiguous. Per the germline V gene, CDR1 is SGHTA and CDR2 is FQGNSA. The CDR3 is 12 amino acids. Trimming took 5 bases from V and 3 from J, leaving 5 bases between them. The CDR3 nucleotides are TGTGCCAGCAGCCCGGTTGGAAACACCATATATTTT. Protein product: CASSPVGNTIYF.

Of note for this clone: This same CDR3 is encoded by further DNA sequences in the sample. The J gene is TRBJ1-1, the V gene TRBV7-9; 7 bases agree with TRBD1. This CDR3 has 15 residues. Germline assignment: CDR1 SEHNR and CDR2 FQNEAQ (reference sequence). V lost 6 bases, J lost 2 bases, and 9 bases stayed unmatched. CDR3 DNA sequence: TGTGCCAGCAGTTTCCTTGGACAGGCTAACACTGAAGCTTTCTTT. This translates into CASSFLGQANTEAFF.

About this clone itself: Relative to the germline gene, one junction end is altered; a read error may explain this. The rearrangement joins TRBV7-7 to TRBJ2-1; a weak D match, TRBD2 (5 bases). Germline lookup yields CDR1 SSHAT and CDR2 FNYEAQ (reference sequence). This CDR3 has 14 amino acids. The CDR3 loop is CASSLALQSNEQFF. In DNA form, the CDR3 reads TGTGCTAGCAGCTTAGCGCTCCAGTCGAATGAGCAGTTCTTC.

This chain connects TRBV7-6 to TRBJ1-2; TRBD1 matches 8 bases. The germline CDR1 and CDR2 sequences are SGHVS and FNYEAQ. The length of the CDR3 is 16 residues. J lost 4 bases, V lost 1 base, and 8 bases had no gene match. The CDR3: CASSLDYGGTGYGYTF. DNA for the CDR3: TGTGCCAGCAGCTTAGACTACGGTGGGACAGGCTATGGCTACACCTTC.

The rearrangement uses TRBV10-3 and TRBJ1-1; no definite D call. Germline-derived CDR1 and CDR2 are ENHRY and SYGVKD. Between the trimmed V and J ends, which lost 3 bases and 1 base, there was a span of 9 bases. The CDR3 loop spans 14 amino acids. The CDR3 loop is CAISESRENTEAFF. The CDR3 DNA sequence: TGTGCCATCAGTGAATCGAGGGAGAACACTGAAGCTTTCTTT.

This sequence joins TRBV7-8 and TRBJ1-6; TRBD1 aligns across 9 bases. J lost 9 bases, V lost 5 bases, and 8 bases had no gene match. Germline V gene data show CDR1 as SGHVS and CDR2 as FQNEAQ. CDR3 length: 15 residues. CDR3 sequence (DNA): TGTGCCAGCAGCCGCCTATGGGGACAGGGTTCACCCCTCCACTTT. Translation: CASSRLWGQGSPLHF.

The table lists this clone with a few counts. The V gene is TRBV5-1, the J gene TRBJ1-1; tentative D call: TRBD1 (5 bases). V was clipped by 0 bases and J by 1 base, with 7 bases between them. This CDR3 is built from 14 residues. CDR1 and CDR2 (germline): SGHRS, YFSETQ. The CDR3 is CASSLDGGNTEAFF. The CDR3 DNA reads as TGCGCCAGCAGCTTGGACGGGGGGAACACTGAAGCTTTCTTT.

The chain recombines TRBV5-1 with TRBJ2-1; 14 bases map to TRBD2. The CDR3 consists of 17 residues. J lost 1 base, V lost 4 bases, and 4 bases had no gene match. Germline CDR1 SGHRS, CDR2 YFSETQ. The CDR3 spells CASSLGLAGVSYNEQFF. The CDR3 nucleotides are TGCGCCAGCAGCCTGGGACTAGCGGGAGTGTCCTACAATGAGCAGTTCTTC.

The CDR3 coding sequence is TGTGCCAGCAGTTTTCGGACAGGGGTAGCTTTCTTT. Its protein product is CASSFRTGVAFF. The V call is TRBV27, the J call TRBJ1-1, with 9 nucleotides matching TRBD1. J lost 10 bases, V lost 3 bases, and 3 bases had no gene match. This CDR3 comprises 12 residues. Looked up from germline, CDR1 is MNHEY and CDR2 is SMNVEV (reference sequence).

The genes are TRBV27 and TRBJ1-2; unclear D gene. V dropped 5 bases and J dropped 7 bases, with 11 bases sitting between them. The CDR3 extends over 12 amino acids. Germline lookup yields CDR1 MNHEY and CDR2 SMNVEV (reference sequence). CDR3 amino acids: CASSGPVGGYTF. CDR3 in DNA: TGTGCCAGCAGTGGGCCCGTTGGTGGCTACACCTTC.

The CDR3 DNA follows: TGTGCCAGCAGCCCTATAGACAGGGGGCGAGAGACCCAGTACTTC. It is translated as CASSPIDRGRETQYF. The chain joins TRBV11-2 to TRBJ2-5; 10 positions match TRBD1. The junction had 7 bases not matched to a gene; V was cut back by 5 bases and J by 4 bases. The CDR3 extends over 15 amino acids. CDR1 is SGHAT and CDR2 is FQNNGV in the germline V gene.

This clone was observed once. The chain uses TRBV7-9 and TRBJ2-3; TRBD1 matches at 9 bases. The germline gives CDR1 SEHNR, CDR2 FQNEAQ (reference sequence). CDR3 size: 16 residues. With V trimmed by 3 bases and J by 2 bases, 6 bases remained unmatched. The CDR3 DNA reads TGTGCCAGCAGCTTGAACAGGGGGCGCCCCACAGATACGCAGTATTTT. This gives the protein CASSLNRGRPTDTQYF.

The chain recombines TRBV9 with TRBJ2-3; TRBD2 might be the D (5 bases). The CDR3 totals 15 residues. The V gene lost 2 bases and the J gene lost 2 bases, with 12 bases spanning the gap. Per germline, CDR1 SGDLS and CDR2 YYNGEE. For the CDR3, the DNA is TGTGCCAGCAGCGTTTTACTAGACTCCACAGATACGCAGTATTTT. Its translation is CASSVLLDSTDTQYF.

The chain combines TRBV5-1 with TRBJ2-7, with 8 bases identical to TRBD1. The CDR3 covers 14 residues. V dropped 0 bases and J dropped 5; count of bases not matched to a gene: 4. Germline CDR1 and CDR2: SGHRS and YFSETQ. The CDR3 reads CASSLERQGNEQYF. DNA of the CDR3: TGCGCCAGCAGCTTGGAGCGACAGGGGAACGAGCAGTACTTC.

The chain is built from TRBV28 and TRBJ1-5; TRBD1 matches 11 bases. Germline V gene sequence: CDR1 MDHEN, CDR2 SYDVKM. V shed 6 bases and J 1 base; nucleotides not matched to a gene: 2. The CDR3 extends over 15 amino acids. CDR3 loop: CASRGQGVSNQPQHF. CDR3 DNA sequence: TGTGCCAGCAGGGGACAGGGGGTGAGCAATCAGCCCCAGCATTTT. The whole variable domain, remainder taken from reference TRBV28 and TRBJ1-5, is DVKVTQSSRYLVKRTGEKVFLECVQDMDHENMFWYRQDPGLGLRLIYFSYDVKMKEKGDIPEGYSVSREKKERFSLILESASTNQTSMYLCASRGQGVSNQPQHFGDGTRLSIL.

The CDR3 loop reads CASRPHPTGRNTEAFF. Written as DNA, the CDR3 is TGTGCCAGCAGACCCCACCCGACAGGGAGGAACACTGAAGCTTTCTTT. The gene calls are TRBV27 and TRBJ1-1; TRBD1 matches at 7 bases. Trimming took 6 bases from V and 1 from J; bases not matched to a gene: 11. The length of the CDR3 is 16 residues. From germline, CDR1 is MNHEY and CDR2 SMNVEV (reference sequence).